Listed below are T cell receptor beta chains from one sample, sequenced in a study of cytomegalovirus exposure and HLA in healthy donors. Produced via immunoSEQ multiplex PCR; TCRdb's table is partial and in-frame only. The table records about 110,000 clones, 80% to 85% of them present only once. Source material: PBMCs. The source of these receptors is a man younger than 40 in good health and CMV-seropositive. Both conserved end residues are part of each CDR3. The D gene is left open where the match is weak. Size is stated for part of the rows, as once, few or many counts, or as a class when the clone is expanded.

clone size	D gene	CDR3 length	V gene	J gene	CDR3 DNA	CDR3 protein
-	-	15	TRBV6-5	TRBJ2-7	TGTGCCAGCAGTACTATGGGGGGTAATTTCTACGAGCAGTACTTC	CASSTMGGNFYEQYF
-	-	15	TRBV6-6	TRBJ1-3	TGTGCCAGCAGTTACGGGCTTTTCTCTGGAAACACCATATATTTT	CASSYGLFSGNTIYF
-	-	15	TRBV7-2	TRBJ2-1	TGTGCCAGCAGCTTAGCGGTCGGAGGGTACAATGAGCAGTTCTTC	CASSLAVGGYNEQFF
-	TRBD2	18	TRBV10-3	TRBJ2-3	TGTGCCATCCAGGGAATGGTCACTAGCGGGGCTAAAGCAGATACGCAGTATTTT	CAIQGMVTSGAKADTQYF
once	-	15	TRBV2	TRBJ1-5	TGTGTCAGCACGGGGTTAACAGGGCGGGCCTGGCCCCAGCATTTT	CVSTGLTGRAWPQHF
-	TRBD1	16	TRBV19	TRBJ1-3	TGTGCCAGTACTCCAGGACAGGCCGGCTCTGGAAACACCATATATTTT	CASTPGQAGSGNTIYF
-	TRBD1	15	TRBV10-3	TRBJ1-1	TGTGCCATCAGTGAGTTGGATACAGGGGCAACTGAAGCTTTCTTT	CAISELDTGATEAFF
-	TRBD1	12	TRBV15	TRBJ1-5	TGTGCCACCAGCGTAGCAGGGGGACCCCAGCATTTT	CATSVAGGPQHF
-	TRBD2	14	TRBV29-1	TRBJ2-1	TGCAGCGTCCCACGGCGGGAGGGCCTCGATGAGCAGTTCTTC	CSVPRREGLDEQFF
few	-	17	TRBV13	TRBJ2-2	TGTGCCAGCAGCTCACCCCTATTGTCAACCTCGGGCGGGGAGCTGTTTTTT	CASSSPLLSTSGGELFF
-	TRBD2	15	TRBV4-1	TRBJ2-1	TGCGCCAGCAGCCAAGTTGGCGGGAGAGGCAATGAGCAGTTCTTC	CASSQVGGRGNEQFF
-	TRBD1	15	TRBV5-1	TRBJ1-4	TGCGCCAGCAGCTCAGAGGGACAGAACCATGAAAAACTGTTTTTT	CASSSEGQNHEKLFF
-	TRBD2	17	TRBV11-3	TRBJ2-1	TGTGCCAGCCATCGAAGGGCTAGCGGGAGTTCTAGGAATGAGCAGTTCTTC	CASHRRASGSSRNEQFF
few	TRBD1	14	TRBV28	TRBJ2-7	TGTGCCAGCAGTTTCGTACAGGGGGTCTACGAGCAGTACTTC	CASSFVQGVYEQYF
-	-	17	TRBV21-1	TRBJ2-7	TGTGCCAGCAGCAAAGTCCGGAGGCCACACGAAAACTACGAGCAGTACTTC	CASSKVRRPHENYEQYF
once	-	14	TRBV5-1	TRBJ1-4	TGCGCCAGCAGCTTGGACGGGGTTAATGAAAAACTGTTTTTT	CASSLDGVNEKLFF
few	-	15	TRBV28	TRBJ1-5	TGTGCCAGCAGTTTATACGGGTTGAACAATCAGCCCCAGCATTTT	CASSLYGLNNQPQHF
-	-	11	TRBV5-1	TRBJ1-1	TGCGCCAGCAGCTTGTACGGTGAAGCTTTCTTT	CASSLYGEAFF
-	-	15	TRBV5-4	TRBJ1-3	TGTGCCAGCAGCGTGGACAGTCTCTCTGGAAACACCATATATTTT	CASSVDSLSGNTIYF
medium-sized	TRBD1	12	TRBV2	TRBJ2-7	TGTGCCAGCATAGGACAGGGCTACGAGCAGTACTTC	CASIGQGYEQYF
-	TRBD1	15	TRBV28	TRBJ1-5	TGTGCCAGCAGTCTTACAGGGGAGGGCAATCAGCCCCAGCATTTT	CASSLTGEGNQPQHF
-	TRBD1	15	TRBV5-4	TRBJ1-2	TGTGCCAGCAGCCGGACAGGGATCAGTTCGGATGGCTACACCTTC	CASSRTGISSDGYTF
-	-	15	TRBV7-2	TRBJ1-5	TGTGCCAGCAGTCCCTTCGGGGTCGTCGATCAGCCCCAGCATTTT	CASSPFGVVDQPQHF
-	TRBD2	13	TRBV6-1	TRBJ2-1	TGTGCCAGCTCCGGGGAGGGGCACAATGAGCAGTTCTTC	CASSGEGHNEQFF
once	-	15	TRBV7-2	TRBJ1-1	TGTGCCAGCAGCTTAAGTGGAGGGGTAGGCACTGAAGCTTTCTTT	CASSLSGGVGTEAFF
few	-	13	TRBV4-1	TRBJ2-3	TGCGCCAGCAGCCGCCGTAACGGGGATACGCAGTATTTT	CASSRRNGDTQYF
-	-	12	TRBV13	TRBJ1-4	TGTGCCAGCAGCCATGCAGCAGGGAAACTGTTTTTT	CASSHAAGKLFF
-	-	13	TRBV28	TRBJ1-2	TGTGCCAGCAGTGTGACAGAAACCTATGGCTACACCTTC	CASSVTETYGYTF
-	-	16	TRBV28	TRBJ1-3	TGTGCCAGCAGCTTTGGCGGGGTTAGCTCTGGAAACACCATATATTTT	CASSFGGVSSGNTIYF
-	-	14	TRBV5-4	TRBJ2-7	TGTGCCAGCAGCTTGACAGGACAATCCTACGAGCAGTACTTC	CASSLTGQSYEQYF
-	-	17	TRBV11-2	TRBJ1-4	TGTGCCAGCAGAGCCGGACTTACAGGGCGCCTAAATGAAAAACTGTTTTTT	CASRAGLTGRLNEKLFF
-	TRBD1	16	TRBV27	TRBJ1-2	TGTGCCAGCAGTTTGAATATGGACAGGGGGTCTTATGGCTACACCTTC	CASSLNMDRGSYGYTF
once	TRBD1	14	TRBV15	TRBJ2-3	TGTGCCACCAGCCGGGACAGGGTGTCAGATACGCAGTATTTT	CATSRDRVSDTQYF
-	-	12	TRBV28	TRBJ1-1	TGTGCCAGCAGATTACAGAACACTGAAGCTTTCTTT	CASRLQNTEAFF
-	TRBD1	13	TRBV19	TRBJ2-5	TGTGCCAGTACCCCCAGGGGGCAAGAGACCCAGTACTTC	CASTPRGQETQYF
-	-	16	TRBV11-2	TRBJ2-3	TGTGCCAGCAGCCTCCTTAGAGGTGGGACTACAGATACGCAGTATTTT	CASSLLRGGTTDTQYF
-	-	19	TRBV30	TRBJ2-6	TGTGCCTGGAGTCCGCTGACAGGCAAACCGTACTCTGGGGCCAACGTCCTGACTTTC	CAWSPLTGKPYSGANVLTF
-	-	16	TRBV2	TRBJ1-6	TGTGCCAGCAGTGAAGATTTCCAGGGCAAATATTCACCCCTCCACTTT	CASSEDFQGKYSPLHF
-	-	15	TRBV7-9	TRBJ1-5	TGTGCCAGCAGCTTGGGGGGGGTAGGCAATCAGCCCCAGCATTTT	CASSLGGVGNQPQHF
once	TRBD2	15	TRBV6-5	TRBJ2-5	TGTGCCAGCAGACCGTCTCTAGCGGGGGGAGAGACCCAGTACTTC	CASRPSLAGGETQYF
-	TRBD2	14	TRBV7-9	TRBJ2-2	TGTGCCAGACCCGGGACTAGCAACACCGGGGAGCTGTTTTTT	CARPGTSNTGELFF
-	TRBD2	15	TRBV4-2	TRBJ2-1	TGTGCCAGCAGCATCGGACTAGCGGGGGGGAATGAGCAGTTCTTC	CASSIGLAGGNEQFF
-	-	14	TRBV18	TRBJ1-2	TGTGCCAGCTCACCAAACGTACGGAACTATGGCTACACCTTC	CASSPNVRNYGYTF
once	TRBD1	16	TRBV4-2	TRBJ1-2	TGTGCCAGCAGCCAAGACCGCAGGGGGCGCCTCTATGGCTACACCTTC	CASSQDRRGRLYGYTF
few	TRBD1	15	TRBV5-1	TRBJ1-2	TGCGCCAGCGGGGACAGGGAAGAAGGCACCTATGGCTACACCTTC	CASGDREEGTYGYTF
-	TRBD1	13	TRBV5-1	TRBJ1-1	TGCGCCAGCAGCCTCCTAGGGGGCGAGGGGGCTTTCTTT	CASSLLGGEGAFF
-	-	15	TRBV7-9	TRBJ2-1	TGTGCCACCAATACCCCCGAGAGCTCCTACAATGAGCAGTTCTTC	CATNTPESSYNEQFF
-	TRBD1	15	TRBV9	TRBJ1-5	TGTGCCAGCAGCGGACCGGGACAGATCAATCAGCCCCAGCATTTT	CASSGPGQINQPQHF
-	TRBD1	15	TRBV7-2	TRBJ1-6	TGTGCCAGCAGCATCAGGGGGCGATATAATTCACCCCTCCACTTT	CASSIRGRYNSPLHF
-	TRBD2	15	TRBV2	TRBJ2-2	TGTGCCAGCAGTGACCGGGGGGTAGGGACCGGGGAGCTGTTTTTT	CASSDRGVGTGELFF
-	TRBD2	14	TRBV19	TRBJ2-1	TGTGCCAGTAGCGGGACTAGCGGGAATTTTGAGCAGTTCTTC	CASSGTSGNFEQFF
-	TRBD2	14	TRBV9	TRBJ2-7	TGTGCCAGCAGCGTAGGGGGGGGAACCTACGAGCAGTACTTC	CASSVGGGTYEQYF
-	TRBD1	15	TRBV27	TRBJ2-7	TGTGCCAGCAGTCTTTATAGACAGGGGGTCAACGAGCAGTACTTC	CASSLYRQGVNEQYF
-	TRBD1	15	TRBV30	TRBJ2-7	TGTGCCTGGAGACGGCCAGGGGGAAAACCGCTCGAGCAGTACTTC	CAWRRPGGKPLEQYF
-	-	15	TRBV4-1	TRBJ2-3	TGCGCCAGCAGCCAACCATACAGGAGGGGCGATACGCAGTATTTT	CASSQPYRRGDTQYF